This is a list of T cell receptor beta chains from one sample in a study of T cell repertoires in cytomegalovirus infection. In TCRdb, the reads were re-called with MiXCR into one record per CDR3 protein. In the table there are a few hundred thousand distinct CDR3 sequences, over 20% of which are singletons. The sample comprised CD8+ T cells from PBMCs. These TCRs come from a human donor in good health (CMV status not recorded). Some clones in this sample may be carry-over from other donors' samples. Both conserved end residues are part of each CDR3. The order of the fields is CDR3 protein, clone size, V gene. Clone size is shown for a subset of rows, as once, few, many or a class of expanded clone.

cdr3_aa: CASSVGDEQFF
clone_size: few
v_call: TRBV9

cdr3_aa: CASSQDQGFTGELFF
clone_size: few
v_call: TRBV4-1

cdr3_aa: CASSLVRDHEQYF
clone_size: many
v_call: TRBV7-9

cdr3_aa: CASSLVGSGAQGRGNTEAFF
clone_size: few
v_call: TRBV28

cdr3_aa: CASISPKRGGNEQFF
clone_size: -
v_call: TRBV2

cdr3_aa: CASSYSGRGDSYEQYF
clone_size: medium-sized
v_call: TRBV6-2/TRBV6-3

cdr3_aa: CASSFPSGGLDEQFF
clone_size: few
v_call: TRBV7-8

cdr3_aa: CSARPSGEQNTGELFF
clone_size: -
v_call: TRBV20-1

cdr3_aa: CASSYTGETQYF
clone_size: -
v_call: TRBV6-5

cdr3_aa: CASSRAGWTPHYEQYF
clone_size: many
v_call: TRBV5-6

cdr3_aa: CSTTRGTEAFF
clone_size: once
v_call: TRBV29-1

cdr3_aa: CASSYLGFNQPQHF
clone_size: many
v_call: TRBV6-1

cdr3_aa: CASSNGQGYEQYF
clone_size: many
v_call: TRBV28

cdr3_aa: CASSVWGGGSDTQYF
clone_size: -
v_call: TRBV9

cdr3_aa: CASNRGGEKLFF
clone_size: few
v_call: TRBV11-2

cdr3_aa: CASSEAQLTGKNIQYF
clone_size: few
v_call: TRBV2

cdr3_aa: CASSLRPPLASLYEQYF
clone_size: -
v_call: TRBV7-8

cdr3_aa: CASTPATYQPQHF
clone_size: many
v_call: TRBV28